This T cell receptor (beta chain) is from a study of CD4 T cells in relation to SARS-CoV-2 and coronaviruses. V was shortened by 5 bases and J by 3 bases, with 10 bases between the two germline ends. CDR3 size: 13 residues. Germline CDR1 KGHDR, CDR2 SFDVKD. A few counts support this clone. The antigen is not known. Sequencing used immunoSEQ multiplex PCR; TCRdb keeps in-frame clones, though not all of them. Here the sample spans about 43,000 clones, approximately 80% being singletons. This sequence originates from an adult with COVID-19. The rearrangement joins TRBV24-1 to TRBJ2-7; D not certain. Sequencing was performed on naive CD4+ T cells from PBMCs, cultured in vitro. Subset specified: naive CD4+ T cells isolated by negative enrichment. The CDR3 reads CATSGDNYYEQYF. The CDR3 bases are TGTGCCACCAGTGGTGACAACTACTACGAGCAGTACTTC.